A selection of T cell receptor beta chains follows, all from one sample in a study of blood T cells in healthy people across ages. TCRdb independently ran MiXCR on the 5' RACE reads; one entry per CDR3 protein. Among about 1.6 million distinct CDR3 sequences listed, about 35% were seen once. The specimen sequenced was blood. The receptors come from a woman aged 25 to 45 in good health. Each CDR3 is given with its conserved first and last residue. A D gene is named only where the DNA matches it firmly. The size field is filled for only some rows; it gives once, few, many or a size class.

TRBJ2-3,-,14,TRBV2,-,CASERQGSTDAQYF,TGTGCCAGCGAACGGCAGGGTAGCACAGATGCGCAGTATTTT
TRBJ2-7,-,14,TRBV20-1,-,CSARGGTDHYEQYF,TGCAGTGCCCGCGGGGGGACAGACCACTACGAGCAGTACTTC
TRBJ2-5,TRBD2,15,TRBV28,-,CASTRPNPGGETQYF,TGTGCCAGCACCCGCCCTAATCCGGGAGGAGAGACCCAGTACTTC
TRBJ2-3,TRBD2,17,TRBV3-1,-,CASSHSALAGGGYTQYF,TGTGCCAGCAGCCATAGCGCCCTAGCGGGAGGAGGATATACGCAGTATTTT
TRBJ1-2,TRBD1,16,TRBV6-6,few,CASSLPGTGGHYGYTF,TGTGCCAGCAGTCTCCCCGGGACAGGGGGGCACTATGGCTACACCTTC
TRBJ2-3,TRBD2,15,TRBV12-3/TRBV12-4,-,CASNLAGGRKDTQYF,TGTGCCAGCAACCTAGCGGGGGGGCGGAAAGATACGCAGTATTTT
TRBJ2-3,TRBD2,16,TRBV20-1,-,CSASPGREGRADTQYF,TGCAGTGCTAGCCCTGGGCGGGAGGGCCGCGCAGATACGCAGTATTTT
TRBJ2-1,-,13,TRBV9,-,CASSAPWSGKQFF,TGTGCCAGCAGCGCTCCCTGGTCGGGAAAGCAGTTCTTC
TRBJ1-2,-,14,TRBV20-1,-,CSARDNRVSYGYTF,TGCAGTGCTAGAGATAACAGGGTCAGCTATGGCTACACCTTC
TRBJ2-7,-,13,TRBV18,-,CASSIQEAGEQYF,TGTGCCAGCTCAATCCAGGAGGCTGGGGAGCAGTACTTC
TRBJ1-2,-,12,TRBV29-1,-,CSAGGSNYGYTF,TGCAGCGCTGGCGGGAGCAACTATGGCTACACCTTC
TRBJ2-7,TRBD2,15,TRBV28,once,CASSLGGGRIWEQYF,TGTGCCAGCAGTTTGGGCGGCGGGAGAATATGGGAGCAGTACTTC
TRBJ2-7,TRBD2,14,TRBV28,-,CASSRGLAVYEQYF,TGTGCCAGCAGTAGAGGACTAGCGGTCTACGAGCAGTACTTC
TRBJ2-7,-,15,TRBV5-4,few,CASTRGGNPNYEQYF,TGTGCCAGCACTCGTGGGGGGAACCCTAACTACGAGCAGTACTTC
TRBJ2-7,-,13,TRBV2,-,CASRLGSPGEQYF,TGTGCCAGCCGACTTGGGTCTCCAGGCGAGCAGTACTTC
TRBJ2-7,-,12,TRBV20-1,few,CSASAGENEQYF,TGCAGTGCTAGTGCAGGGGAAAACGAGCAGTACTTC
TRBJ1-2,TRBD1,15,TRBV9,-,CASSVVPGTVYGYTF,TGTGCCAGCAGCGTAGTACCTGGGACAGTCTATGGCTACACCTTC
TRBJ2-7,TRBD2,16,TRBV4-1,-,CASSQDLAGQSYEQYF,TGCGCCAGCAGCCAAGATCTAGCGGGCCAGTCCTACGAGCAGTACTTC
TRBJ2-5,-,12,TRBV29-1,many,CSVRGAGETQYF,TGCAGCGTTAGAGGGGCCGGGGAGACCCAGTACTTC
TRBJ2-1,-,12,TRBV3-1,few,CASSQDKREQFF,TGTGCCAGCAGCCAAGACAAACGGGAGCAGTTCTTC
TRBJ2-3,TRBD2,16,TRBV7-3,-,CASSLISGGAIDTQYF,TGTGCCAGCAGCTTAATCAGCGGGGGGGCCATAGATACGCAGTATTTT
TRBJ2-5,-,14,TRBV25-1,-,CASRAVGTLGTQYF,TGTGCCAGCAGGGCGGTGGGGACGCTAGGGACCCAGTACTTC
TRBJ2-7,-,14,TRBV27,few,CASSFQQGAGEQYF,TGTGCCAGCAGTTTTCAGCAGGGTGCGGGCGAGCAGTACTTC
TRBJ1-1,-,16,TRBV20-1,-,CSARRQGVTLNTEAFF,TGCAGTGCTAGACGTCAGGGCGTTACCTTGAACACTGAAGCTTTCTTT
TRBJ2-1,TRBD2,14,TRBV20-1,many,CSPFLAGGAHEQFF,TGCAGTCCCTTCCTGGCGGGAGGGGCCCATGAGCAGTTCTTC
TRBJ1-1,TRBD1,14,TRBV29-1,-,CSVRGTGINTEAFF,TGCAGCGTAAGAGGGACAGGCATAAACACTGAAGCTTTCTTT
TRBJ1-2,-,14,TRBV3-1,few,CASSQDIQDYGYTF,TGTGCCAGCAGCCAAGATATCCAGGACTATGGCTACACCTTC
TRBJ1-6,TRBD1,15,TRBV5-1,-,CANSVRQGMSSPLHF,TGCGCCAACAGCGTGAGACAGGGGATGAGCTCACCCCTCCACTTT
TRBJ2-7,-,12,TRBV28,-,CASSPRVEEQYF,TGTGCCAGCAGTCCCAGGGTTGAAGAGCAGTACTTC
TRBJ1-4,TRBD1,18,TRBV10-3,-,CAISSKLGDREGEEKLFF,TGTGCCATCAGCTCGAAACTAGGGGACAGGGAGGGAGAAGAAAAACTGTTTTTT
TRBJ2-3,TRBD2,16,TRBV20-1,few,CSASQGAGGGADTQYF,TGCAGTGCTAGCCAAGGAGCGGGAGGGGGGGCAGATACGCAGTATTTT
TRBJ2-7,-,13,TRBV28,many,CASMNTPKYEQYF,TGTGCCAGCATGAACACCCCTAAATACGAGCAGTACTTC
TRBJ2-7,TRBD2,15,TRBV9,few,CASSVGTSLLYEQYF,TGTGCCAGCAGCGTAGGGACTAGCCTCCTCTACGAGCAGTACTTC
TRBJ2-2,-,17,TRBV21-1,-,CASSQAPFVVCTGELFF,TGTGCCAGCAGCCAAGCCCCCTTCGTAGTGTGCACCGGGGAGCTGTTTTTT
TRBJ2-1,TRBD2,16,TRBV3-1,few,CASSQLTSGSLNEQFF,TGTGCCAGCAGCCAACTCACTAGCGGGAGTTTAAATGAGCAGTTCTTC
TRBJ2-7,-,16,TRBV18,-,CASSLLGQTSSYEQYF,TGTGCCAGCTCACTCCTAGGACAAACGAGCTCCTACGAGCAGTACTTC
TRBJ2-1,-,16,TRBV5-1,-,CASSLDGMGSYNEQFF,TGCGCCAGCAGCTTGGACGGAATGGGCTCCTACAATGAGCAGTTCTTC
TRBJ1-5,-,14,TRBV27,-,CAIDPRESNQPQHF,TGTGCCATAGACCCGAGGGAGAGCAATCAGCCCCAGCATTTT